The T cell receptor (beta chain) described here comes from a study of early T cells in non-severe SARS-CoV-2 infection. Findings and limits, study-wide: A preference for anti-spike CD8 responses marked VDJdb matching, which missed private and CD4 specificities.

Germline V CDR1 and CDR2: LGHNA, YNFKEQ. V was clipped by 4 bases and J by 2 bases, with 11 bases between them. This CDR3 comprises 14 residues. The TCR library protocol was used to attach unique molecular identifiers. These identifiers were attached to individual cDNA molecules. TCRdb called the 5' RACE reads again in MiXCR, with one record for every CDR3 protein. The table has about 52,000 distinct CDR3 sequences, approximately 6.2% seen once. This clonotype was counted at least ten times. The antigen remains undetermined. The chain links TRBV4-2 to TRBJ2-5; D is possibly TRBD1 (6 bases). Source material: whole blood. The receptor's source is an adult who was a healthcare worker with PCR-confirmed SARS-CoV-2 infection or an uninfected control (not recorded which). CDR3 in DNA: TGTGCCAGCAGCCGTCAAAGGGGGCAAGAGACCCAGTACTTC. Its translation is CASSRQRGQETQYF.